The TCR beta chain described here comes from a study of T cell repertoires in cytomegalovirus infection. Study at large: Public TCR beta signatures indicated both CMV infection and matching HLA type.

Study-wide results and caveats: HLA-C-restricted CMV-specific TCR beta clonotypes prevailed in the ex vivo response. Public TCR beta family frequency separated CMV-and-HLA carriers, including in an independent cohort.

MiXCR was run by TCRdb on the reads, yielding one entry per CDR3 protein. The sample contains fewer than 350,000 distinct CDR3 sequences, 15% to 20% of which appear only once. In this sample, this clonotype turned up a few times. Its antigen is undetermined. Germline V gene data show CDR1 as SGHNT and CDR2 as YYREEE (reference sequence). The CDR3 spans 15 residues. The junction had 5 bases not matched to a gene; V was cut back by 3 bases and J by 2 bases. This clonotype originated in a human donor in good health (CMV status not recorded). Some clones in this sample may be carry-over from other donors' samples. The sample consisted of PBMCs. V is TRBV5-4 and J is TRBJ2-7; the match to TRBD1 covers 10 bases. CDR3 in amino acids: CASSSGGTGAYEQYF. CDR3 sequence (DNA): TGTGCCAGCAGCTCCGGGGGGACAGGGGCCTACGAGCAGTACTTC.